The T cell receptor (beta chain) under discussion was sequenced for a study of human T cells and chemical hapten exposure. Study-level findings and limits: Healthy people's immune response may differ from that of the donors, who had alopecia. Relative to controls, expanded TCRs formed significantly more large CDR3 similarity clusters. With DPC sensitization, TCRs exceeding 1 in 1000 frequency showed no change.

Comment on this clonotype: Its antigen is still unknown.

The CDR3 is made up of 15 amino acids. Looked up from germline, CDR1 is SGHTA and CDR2 is FQGNSA. Trimming stripped 3 bases from V and 1 base from J, with 12 bases between. The time point was: pre-sensitization, week 0. Noted treatment: therapeutic diphenylcyclopropenone sensitization with weekly scalp DPC. TCRdb reprocessed the RACE reads with MiXCR, giving one entry per CDR3 protein. The sample shows under 200,000 distinct CDR3 sequences, nearly 30% of them seen only once. The starting material was whole blood, obtained in connection with sensitization to the hapten diphenylcyclopropenone (DPC). The source of this sequence is a woman in her twenties or thirties with alopecia areata. Some clones in this sample may be carry-over from other donors' samples. The genes are TRBV7-2 and TRBJ1-1; unclear D gene. CDR3 amino acids: CASSFFTTGNTEAFF. The CDR3 DNA sequence: TGTGCCAGCAGCTTTTTTACGACTGGGAACACTGAAGCTTTCTTT.